This T cell receptor (beta chain) derives from a study of tumor-infiltrating lymphocytes in primary liver carcinoma listed by TCRdb under 2017. Study-level background: Between November 2015 and 2016, a few patients in China with histopathologically diagnosed primary liver carcinoma had surgical resection. Hepatocellular carcinoma (four) or combined HCC and intrahepatic cholangiocarcinoma (one) was present in the five patients, who were three men and two women aged 30 to 69 years. The five patients had tumors of stage T1-T3 N0M0, with maximum diameters ranging from about 4.2 to 10 cm. Roughly 3.5 to 7.5 million productive TCRbeta reads were obtained per sample, and no significant difference in read depth was found between tissue types. The study combined TCRbeta repertoire sequencing, expression microarrays and whole-exome sequencing across five regions of each liver tumor, with adjacent normal tissue and blood. A total of about 35 specimens from 5 patients, comprising about 25 tumor regions, 5 adjacent noncancerous liver tissues and 5 peripheral blood samples, were covered by TCRbeta repertoire sequencing. Technical replicate repertoires showed high reproducibility, with mean shared-clone rates roughly 0.87 and correlation coefficients above 0.95. What the research found in general, with its limitations: A significantly larger repertoire fraction was made up by the top 250 clones in tumors than in blood (p = 0.039). Comparison of CD4+ and CD8+ T cell repertoires was precluded by the use of bulk unsorted samples. Pairs of tumor regions showed greater repertoire overlap (mean roughly 35%) than tumor-adjacent pairs (roughly 17%) or tumor-blood pairs (approximately 15%), which is consistent with antigen-driven expansion. Because only the TCR beta chain was sequenced and unpaired alpha chains were not captured, true repertoire diversity is likely underestimated. The study included only a few patients, and the authors note findings should be validated in a larger study.

To note about this clonotype: Its target antigen remains unknown. Base-call qualities are not available, and no considerably larger clone is one nucleotide away.

Unmatched junction bases come to 10, with V trimmed by 6 bases and J by 3 bases. The CDR3 covers 15 residues, taking in both the cysteine and the phenylalanine. Kept here is only the CDR3 DNA, which spans 45 bases and is read in frame from base 1. According to the germline V gene, CDR1 reads MNHNS and CDR2 reads SASEGT. Using a constant-region primer and ProtoScript II reverse transcriptase, TCRbeta-specific cDNA was reverse-transcribed from around 500 ng total RNA. TCRbeta libraries were built with three nested multiplex PCR rounds, a slightly modified ARM-PCR procedure. Each of the first two PCR rounds ran for approximately 11 cycles and used multiplex TRBV1-TRBV30 forward primers together with a Cbeta reverse primer. A final 25-cycle PCR with Deep VentR polymerase added sample barcodes and Illumina adapters. Before sequencing, amplicons of 200-500 bp were purified from gel using a QIAquick gel extraction kit. TCRbeta amplicons were sequenced on an Illumina HiSeq 2500 with 250-bp paired-end reads. Regarding the original processing steps: To recover full CDR3 sequences, reads were quality-trimmed using Trimmomatic v0.33 and paired reads were then merged using FLASH v1.2.11. V, D and J germline segments were assigned to the rearranged TCRbeta sequences by MiGEC v1.2.1b. Clonotype statistics and Shannon-Wiener diversity indices were computed with VDJtools v1.0.0. Except for diversity analysis, only the 250 most abundant clonotypes of each sample were used in subsequent analyses to reduce sampling bias. TCRdb passed the public sequencing reads through fastp at Q25 and MiXCR, retaining productive beta sequences. Rows merge per CDR3 protein into single entries with the most common DNA and genes. The authors' filters were not applied to this entry. Within this sample are about 350,000 distinct CDR3 sequences, with less than 70% of them counted one time only. The top ten constitute 5% to 6.5% of the sample.

RNA from unsorted whole blood was extracted with TRIzol reagent, and germline DNA was obtained with the DNeasy Blood & Tissue kit. Patients had chronic HBV infection and were treatment-naive at sampling. Before surgery, four milliliters of peripheral blood were collected into K2EDTA tubes. This clonotype was obtained from a man aged 35-49 years with primary liver carcinoma and hepatitis B virus infection. The sequenced material came from peripheral blood. Here the chain combines TRBV6-1 and TRBJ2-7; TRBD2 aligns with 8 central bases. The sequenced DNA: TGTGCCAGCAGCCTCGGGGGGGTACGCCTCTACGAGCAGTACTTC. Its translation reads: CASSLGGVRLYEQYF.